This T cell receptor beta chain was captured by sequencing in a study of blood T cell repertoires in COVID-19 (dated by TCRdb to between 2020 and 2021). Background for the entire study: Samples from collaborators originated in the United States, Italy and Spain and spanned both the acute and convalescent phases of COVID-19. A de-identified subject ID, COVID-19 status, age in years and sex were almost always included in the sample metadata. Where HLA class I and class II types were available, the types were taken from metadata supplied by the sample provider, not from assay-based typing. The repertoires were released in a freely available public database intended as a resource for research on the immune response to SARS-CoV-2. Samples came from the ongoing ImmuneRACE study (first 160 participants) plus 1,254 subjects from 6 global collaborators. The material from the prospective study consisted of cDNA or gDNA derived from T cells, B-cell-depleted T cells, or PBMCs. Subjects who had been exposed to COVID-19, were actively infected with it, or had recovered from it provided the deeply sampled blood TCRbeta repertoires that made up the dataset. Study-level results and caveats: The quantity of clinical and demographic metadata differed by source and by participant and was supplied without curation.

CDR1 and CDR2 (SGHDN, FVKESK) derive from the germline V gene. The CDR3 runs 14 amino acids, cysteine and phenylalanine included. The kept DNA is CDR3 alone, 42 bases in frame from the first base. V is reduced by 7 bases and J by 4 bases, leaving a spacing of 14 bases between them. The immunoSEQ Assay, a bias-controlled multiplex PCR, was used to amplify TCRbeta CDR3 regions from genomic DNA. Regarding the original processing steps: The number of nucleated cells in each sample was estimated from the amplification of reference gene primers within the assay. Sequence reads were collapsed and filtered to measure the absolute abundance of every unique TCRbeta CDR3 rearrangement. For each sample, productive Simpson clonality was calculated as the square root of Simpson's diversity index across productive rearrangements. Held by TCRdb, this immuneACCESS table contains in-frame sequences only and omits some clones. Under half of the omission traces to an unresolved V gene where checked; the cause of the rest is unknown. The DNA gave D and trimming, while V, J and clone size come from that table. The sample table records 300,000 to 350,000 clones; approximately 86% of these occur just once. The top ten constitute approximately 4.4% of the sample.

In the prospective study, participants were about 18 to 90 years old, resided in fewer than 25 geographic areas of the United States, and were enrolled through a virtual design. Cohort assignment in the prospective study relied on participant-reported clinical history from a screening survey and a study questionnaire. In the prospective study, mobile phlebotomists collected whole blood, serum and a nasopharyngeal or oropharyngeal swab from each participant. Additional blood draws and questionnaires over a 2-month period could optionally be provided by prospective study participants. Prospective study blood samples were shipped either frozen or at room temperature before DNA extraction. This clone was seen only a few times. The antigen it binds to is not known. Base quality data are lacking; no much larger clone is found one base away.

The chain employs TRBV14 and TRBJ2-1; matching of 5 bases hints at TRBD2 as the D gene. The material sequenced was PBMCs or T cells enriched from blood (not recorded which). The sequence came from a woman in her forties with acute COVID-19. Here the CDR3 is given as CASTRGSFYNEQFF. In nucleotides, the sequence is TGTGCCAGCACCAGAGGGTCCTTTTACAATGAGCAGTTCTTC.